Below, 30 T cell receptor beta chains from the same sample are listed, as sequenced in a study of tumor-infiltrating lymphocytes in localized non-small cell lung cancer. Profiled with immunoSEQ multiplex PCR; TCRdb holds only in-frame clones, not every one. The profile covers about 4,300 clones, with under 75% appearing a single time and roughly a quarter taken by the ten largest. Sequenced input: uninvolved lung tissue not adjacent to the tumor. These TCRs come from a human donor with non-small cell lung cancer.

CDR3 sequence: CAISESSRGAWYEQYF. As DNA, the CDR3 is TGTGCCATCAGTGAGTCGTCAAGGGGCGCGTGGTACGAGCAGTACTTC. The chain recombines TRBV10-3 with TRBJ2-7; tentatively, D is TRBD1 (5 bases). Germline V gives CDR1 ENHRY, CDR2 SYGVKD. The CDR3 runs to 16 residues. The V and J ends lost 0 bases and 4 bases respectively, with 16 bases between them.

J is TRBJ1-5 and V is TRBV6-1; D might be TRBD1 (5 bases). The germline V gene has CDR1 MNHNS and CDR2 SASEGT. Trimming took 5 bases from V and 9 from J, leaving 11 bases between them. This CDR3 comprises 12 residues. The CDR3 spells CASSYGGPPQHF. The CDR3, as DNA: TGTGCCAGCAGTTATGGGGGACCGCCCCAGCATTTT.

This rearrangement joins TRBV5-1 to TRBJ1-6; tentatively, D is TRBD1 (5 bases). Deletions cut 3 bases from V and 6 bases from J, with 16 bases between. Germline V CDR1 and CDR2: SGHRS, YFSETQ. The CDR3 spans 16 residues. CDR3 sequence (DNA): TGCGCCAGCAGCTGGAACCTCGACAGCCTTAATTCACCCCTCCACTTT. Translated, it gives CASSWNLDSLNSPLHF.

This chain joins TRBV10-3 and TRBJ1-1; maybe TRBD1 (6 bases). CDR1 is ENHRY, CDR2 SYGVKD, per germline. The CDR3 consists of 15 residues. V was cut by 4 bases and J by 10 bases, with 22 bases left in between. This CDR3 reads CAISARTEPRTGAFF. CDR3 nucleotides: TGTGCCATCAGTGCGCGGACAGAACCGCGAACGGGAGCTTTCTTT.

The CDR3 nucleotides are TGCGCCAGCAGCTCACAGGGGGCGCAGGGTGGCTACACCTTC. This gives the protein CASSSQGAQGGYTF. This chain links TRBV5-1 with TRBJ1-2; TRBD1 agrees at 9 bases. J was trimmed by 7 bases and V by 3 bases; bases with no gene match: 7. The CDR3 covers 14 residues. Germline CDR1 SGHRS, CDR2 YFSETQ. The full variable domain, completed using reference TRBV5-1 and TRBJ1-2, is KAGVTQTPRYLIKTRGQQVTLSCSPISGHRSVSWYQQTPGQGLQFLFEYFSETQRNKGNFPGRFSGRQFSNSRSEMNVSTLELGDSALYLCASSSQGAQGGYTFGSGTRLTVV.

V usage is TRBV4-1 and J usage is TRBJ1-6; D is ambiguous. CDR3 length: 14 residues. Deletions cut 0 bases from V and 14 bases from J, with 14 bases between. The germline V gene has CDR1 MGHRA and CDR2 YSYEKL. The CDR3 here is CASSQDLLLLALHF. The CDR3 nucleotides are TGCGCCAGCAGCCAAGATCTACTCCTTTTGGCCCTCCACTTT.

The CDR3 reads CASSLQGAANNEQFF. The CDR3 DNA reads as TGTGCCAGCAGCCTGCAGGGGGCCGCAAACAATGAGCAGTTCTTC. The J gene is TRBJ2-1, the V gene TRBV4-2; 8 positions match TRBD1. CDR1 and CDR2 (germline): LGHNA, YNFKEQ. The CDR3 contains 15 residues. V dropped 4 bases and J dropped 5; count of bases not matched to a gene: 7.

This rearrangement joins TRBV6-6 to TRBJ1-4, with a possible D match to TRBD1 (5 bases). CDR1 and CDR2 from the germline V gene are MNHNY and SVGAGI (reference sequence). This CDR3 spans 14 amino acids. V shed 6 bases and J shed 8 bases, with 16 bases lying between them. CDR3 coding DNA: TGTGCCAGCAGGGGATGGAGGGGAAGGGAAAAACTGTTTTTT. Its protein product is CASRGWRGREKLFF.

This clone occurred once. The chain uses TRBV30 and TRBJ1-6, with TRBD1 identical over 9 bases. V was pared by 2 bases and J by 9 bases, with 5 bases of the junction left unmatched. Per the germline V gene, CDR1 is GTSNPN and CDR2 is SVGIG (reference sequence). This CDR3 comprises 14 residues. The CDR3 coding sequence is TGTGCCTGGAGTAGGGGGACAGGGCGTTCACCCCTCCACTTT. This sequence encodes CAWSRGTGRSPLHF.

V and J are TRBV6-6 and TRBJ2-7, with TRBD2 matching 7 bases. CDR1 MNHNY and CDR2 SVGAGI come from the germline V gene (reference sequence). The CDR3 loop spans 14 amino acids. Losses at the gene ends were 5 bases for V and 1 base for J; bases not matched to a gene: 5. The CDR3 sequence is CASSAREESYEQYF. The CDR3 DNA follows: TGTGCCAGCAGTGCCCGGGAGGAATCCTACGAGCAGTACTTC.

A single count supports this clone. The chain carries TRBV7-2 and TRBJ2-1; D is tentatively TRBD1 or TRBD2 (6 bases each). CDR3 length: 14 amino acids. Germline lookup yields CDR1 SGHTA and CDR2 FQGNSA. The ends were cut back, 5 bases at V and 7 bases at J, with 15 bases in the middle. The CDR3: CASSHWGAYNEQFF. In DNA form, the CDR3 reads TGTGCCAGCAGCCATTGGGGGGCTTATAATGAGCAGTTCTTC.

This rearrangement joins TRBV30 to TRBJ2-1, with a tentative D call TRBD2 (5 bases). The CDR3 has 13 amino acids. In germline, CDR1 is GTSNPN, CDR2 SVGIG (reference sequence). Trimming cost V 2 bases and J 2 bases, with 7 bases left between them. The CDR3 protein is CAWSRGTYNEQFF. The DNA for the CDR3 is TGTGCCTGGAGTCGGGGAACCTACAATGAGCAGTTCTTC.

This rearrangement joins TRBV7-9 to TRBJ2-7; 12 positions agree with TRBD1. J gave up 5 bases and V 3 bases, and 5 bases lay outside the gene matches. CDR3 length: 15 residues. Germline V gene sequence: CDR1 SEHNR, CDR2 FQNEAQ (reference sequence). The CDR3 sequence is CASSLGQGAQHEQYF. For the CDR3, the DNA is TGTGCCAGCAGCTTGGGACAGGGGGCCCAACACGAGCAGTACTTC.

This clone turned up a few times. The chain carries TRBV5-1 and TRBJ1-1, with 8 nucleotides matching TRBD1. The length of the CDR3 is 14 residues. In germline, CDR1 is SGHRS, CDR2 YFSETQ. V dropped 4 bases and J dropped 1; count of bases not matched to a gene: 3. The CDR3: CASSGTGGNTEAFF. CDR3 DNA: TGCGCCAGCAGCGGAACAGGGGGGAACACTGAAGCTTTCTTT.

This clone was seen a single time. The chain couples TRBV19 to TRBJ1-1; 7 nucleotides match TRBD1. J was trimmed by 5 bases and V by 4 bases; bases with no gene match: 4. Per the germline V gene, CDR1 is LNHDA and CDR2 is SQIVND (reference sequence). The CDR3 totals 13 residues. Written as DNA, the CDR3 is TGTGCCAGTAGTACCAGGGGGGGGACTGAAGCTTTCTTT. Its protein product is CASSTRGGTEAFF.

V is TRBV15 and J is TRBJ1-4, with unresolved D. Trimming removed 0 bases at V and 5 bases at J, with 10 bases between. Germline V gives CDR1 LNHNV, CDR2 YYDKDF (reference sequence). The CDR3 runs to 15 residues. The CDR3 sequence is CATSRDYGGNEKLFF. CDR3 nucleotide sequence: TGTGCCACCAGCAGAGATTATGGTGGGAATGAAAAACTGTTTTTT.

V and J are TRBV5-5 and TRBJ2-3, with D possibly TRBD2 on 6 matching bases. V lost 4 bases, J lost 12 bases, and 18 bases lay in between. The CDR3 spans 13 residues. The V gene's germline CDR1 is SGHKS and CDR2 YYEKEE (reference sequence). CDR3 amino acids: CASSTATGVRQYF. Here the CDR3 DNA reads TGTGCCAGCAGCACCGCGACGGGGGTCCGTCAGTATTTT.

This chain connects TRBV28 to TRBJ1-2; no clear D gene. V gave up 5 bases and J gave up 10 bases, with 17 bases separating them. CDR3 length: 13 amino acids. Per germline, CDR1 MDHEN and CDR2 SYDVKM. The CDR3 sequence is CASSLNLLPTYTF. CDR3 in DNA: TGTGCCAGCAGTCTCAATTTACTCCCGACCTACACCTTC.

The chain joins TRBV7-2 to TRBJ2-5, with D unresolved. CDR3 length: 14 amino acids. Trimming stripped 7 bases from V and 0 bases from J, with 12 bases between. CDR1 and CDR2 from the germline V gene are SGHTA and FQGNSA. DNA of the CDR3: TGTGCCAGCAAGGTCCTCGGTAACCAAGAGACCCAGTACTTC. It yields the protein CASKVLGNQETQYF.

This clone showed up just a few times. This sample also contains other DNA sequences that code for the same CDR3. The rearrangement links TRBV9 to TRBJ2-2; D might be TRBD1 (6 bases). The CDR3 totals 13 residues. Germline CDR1 reads SGDLS; CDR2 reads YYNGEE. Trimming took 4 bases from V and 6 from J, leaving 10 bases between them. The CDR3 sequence is CASSLTGPGELFF. The CDR3, as DNA: TGTGCCAGCAGCTTGACAGGTCCCGGGGAGCTGTTTTTT. The whole variable domain, remainder taken from reference TRBV9 and TRBJ2-2, is DSGVTQTPKHLITATGQRVTLRCSPRSGDLSVYWYQQSLDQGLQFLIQYYNGEERAKGNILERFSAQQFPDLHSELNLSSLELGDSALYFCASSLTGPGELFFGEGSRLTVL.

The V gene is TRBV2, the J gene TRBJ2-3; D gene unclear. CDR1 is SNHLY, CDR2 FYNNEI, per germline. CDR3 length: 12 amino acids. V shed 6 bases and J shed 2 bases, with 6 bases lying between them. The CDR3 DNA reads as TGTGCCAGCAGGCGGACCACAGATACGCAGTATTTT. Residues: CASRRTTDTQYF.

This clone was detected only a few times. This chain links TRBV29-1 with TRBJ2-1; 7 nucleotides line up with TRBD2. Germline CDR1 is SQVTM and CDR2 is ANQGSEA. The junction had 13 bases not matched to a gene; V was cut back by 4 bases and J by 7 bases. The CDR3 spans 15 residues. The chain's CDR3 is CSVAGDRSAGNEQFF. In DNA, the CDR3 is TGCAGCGTTGCCGGGGACCGCTCAGCGGGGAATGAGCAGTTCTTC.

This clone was detected a few times. The chain carries TRBV6-4 and TRBJ1-6, with D hard to call. V was pared by 3 bases and J by 6 bases, with 6 bases between. CDR1 is MRHNA, CDR2 SNTAGT, per germline. CDR3 length equals 13 residues. CDR3 residues: CASSEGGNSPLHF. CDR3 sequence (DNA): TGTGCCAGCAGTGAAGGTGGTAATTCACCCCTCCACTTT.

The chain carries TRBV27 and TRBJ2-5, with D possibly matching TRBD1 (6 bases). The CDR3 runs 14 residues. V was cut by 3 bases and J by 1 base, with 9 bases left in between. The germline gives CDR1 MNHEY, CDR2 SMNVEV (reference sequence). The chain's CDR3 is CASSLSGVQETQYF. The CDR3 DNA sequence: TGTGCCAGCAGTTTGTCAGGGGTCCAAGAGACCCAGTACTTC.

The V call is TRBV11-1, the J call TRBJ2-7, with D possibly TRBD1 on 6 matching bases. V lost 0 bases and J lost 5, with 11 bases in between. The CDR3 length is 14 residues. From germline, CDR1 is SGHAT and CDR2 FQDESV (reference sequence). This CDR3 is CASSLAAGADEQYF. The CDR3 DNA follows: TGTGCCAGCAGCTTAGCGGCAGGGGCGGACGAGCAGTACTTC.

The CDR3: CASSSRTGGYEQYF. As DNA, the CDR3 is TGTGCCAGCAGCTCTAGGACAGGGGGCTACGAGCAGTACTTC. The V gene is TRBV7-9, the J gene TRBJ2-7, with 10 bases that match TRBD1. This CDR3 is built from 14 residues. Germline lookup yields CDR1 SEHNR and CDR2 FQNEAQ (reference sequence). J lost 3 bases, V lost 4 bases, and 3 bases had no gene match.

This clone was seen a handful of times. The chain has TRBV7-9 and TRBJ2-5, with D perhaps TRBD2 (5 bases). The CDR3 spans 14 residues. Germline lookup yields CDR1 SEHNR and CDR2 FQNEAQ (reference sequence). V lost 5 bases to trimming and J lost 5 bases, with 15 bases between them. The CDR3 spells CASSRRMTGETQYF. As DNA, the CDR3 is TGTGCCAGCAGCCGCCGCATGACGGGGGAGACCCAGTACTTC.

The chain carries TRBV5-1 and TRBJ2-3, with 11 bases aligning to TRBD2. J was trimmed by 5 bases and V by 0 bases; bases with no gene match: 5. The germline CDR1 and CDR2 sequences are SGHRS and YFSETQ. The CDR3 totals 16 residues. The CDR3, as DNA: TGCGCCAGCAGCTTGGAACGGCTAGCGGGGGGAGATACGCAGTATTTT. This gives the protein CASSLERLAGGDTQYF.

V and J are TRBV27 and TRBJ2-7; 7 bases match TRBD2. CDR3 length: 12 amino acids. Germline V gives CDR1 MNHEY, CDR2 SMNVEV (reference sequence). Unmatched junction bases numbered 6, after V lost 6 bases and J lost 7 bases. This CDR3 reads CASRPQGGEQYF. The CDR3 coding sequence is TGTGCCAGCAGACCTCAGGGAGGGGAGCAGTACTTC.

The chain employs TRBV7-8 and TRBJ1-1, with 8 bases that match TRBD1. CDR3 length: 15 amino acids. Germline CDR1 and CDR2: SGHVS and FQNEAQ. Unmatched junction bases numbered 10, after V lost 3 bases and J lost 7 bases. The CDR3 loop is CASSFGGLGQGEAFF. CDR3 coding DNA: TGTGCCAGCAGCTTCGGGGGGCTCGGACAGGGTGAAGCTTTCTTT. The full variable domain, completed using reference TRBV7-8 and TRBJ1-1, is GAGVSQSPRYKVAKRGQDVALRCDPISGHVSLFWYQQALGQGPEFLTYFQNEAQLDKSGLPSDRFFAERPEGSVSTLKIQRTQQEDSAVYLCASSFGGLGQGEAFFGQGTRLTVV.